This paragraph reports one TCR beta chain. Its antigen remains unknown. This sample was included in a study of cytomegalovirus exposure and HLA in healthy donors. Whole-study findings and limits: A later analysis linked 16,951 TCR beta sequences to HLA alleles at 0.05 false discovery rate.

Between the trimmed V and J ends, which lost 6 bases and 9 bases, there was a span of 12 bases. In germline, CDR1 is MNHNS, CDR2 SASEGT. The CDR3 runs 13 residues. The PCR had 60 Vbeta and 13 Jbeta primers. This table comes from immunoSEQ multiplex PCR, and its TCRdb copy is limited to in-frame clones, with some not included. The table has more than 150,000 clones, about 84% seen once. V usage is TRBV6-1 and J usage is TRBJ1-6, with unresolved D. This TCR came from a man aged 50 to 60 in good health and CMV-seropositive. The specimen was PBMCs. The CDR3 DNA sequence: TGTGCCAGCAGGGAGAGTTTCGGTTCACCCCTCCACTTT. Encoded protein: CASRESFGSPLHF.